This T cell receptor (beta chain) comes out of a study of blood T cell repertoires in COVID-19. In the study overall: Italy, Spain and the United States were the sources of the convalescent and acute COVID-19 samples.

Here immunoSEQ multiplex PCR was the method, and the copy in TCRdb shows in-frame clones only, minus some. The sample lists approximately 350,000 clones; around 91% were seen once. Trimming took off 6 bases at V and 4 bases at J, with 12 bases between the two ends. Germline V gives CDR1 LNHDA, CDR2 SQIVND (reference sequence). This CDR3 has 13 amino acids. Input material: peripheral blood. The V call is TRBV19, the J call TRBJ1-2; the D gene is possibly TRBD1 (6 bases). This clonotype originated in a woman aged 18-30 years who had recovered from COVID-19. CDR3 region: CASSIPTGYGYTF. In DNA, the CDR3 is TGTGCCAGTAGCATCCCGACAGGCTATGGCTACACCTTC.